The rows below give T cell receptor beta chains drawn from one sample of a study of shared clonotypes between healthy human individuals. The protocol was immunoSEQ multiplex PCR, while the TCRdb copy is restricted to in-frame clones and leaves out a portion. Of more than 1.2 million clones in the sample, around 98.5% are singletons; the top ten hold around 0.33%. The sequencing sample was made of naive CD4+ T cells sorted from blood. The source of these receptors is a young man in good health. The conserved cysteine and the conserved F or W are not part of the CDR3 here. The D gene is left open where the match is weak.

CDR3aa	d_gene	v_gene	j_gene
ASRSPQPPYNEQF	.	TRBV6-5	TRBJ2-1
ASSVGTSGRARTGDQY	TRBD2	TRBV9	TRBJ2-5
ASSYQGREQY	.	TRBV6-5	TRBJ2-7
ASSIGGRETQY	.	TRBV19	TRBJ2-5
ASSVDPAMGGLMDEQF	.	TRBV9	TRBJ2-1
ASSSRGGPSYNEQF	.	TRBV7-2	TRBJ2-1
ASSAGRYEQY	.	TRBV2	TRBJ2-7
ASSLGGLAGASTGELF	TRBD2	TRBV7-9	TRBJ2-2
ASSPPLLRAEVGFYEQY	.	TRBV18	TRBJ2-7
ASSSPGLTGSYEQY	.	TRBV7-2	TRBJ2-7
ASSFTDRSYEQY	.	TRBV28	TRBJ2-7
ASSPRLRAGELF	.	TRBV27	TRBJ2-2
ASSESGRPTDTQY	TRBD2	TRBV10-1	TRBJ2-3
ASSRTGDYEQY	TRBD1	TRBV10-2	TRBJ2-7
ASSLGGVGAGGYNEQF	TRBD2	TRBV7-2	TRBJ2-1
ASSHSGNRNEQF	TRBD2	TRBV7-9	TRBJ2-1
ASRDGLAGEQY	TRBD2	TRBV6-5	TRBJ2-7
ASSLVLAGVEDTQY	TRBD2	TRBV5-4	TRBJ2-3
SVVSGRQETQY	TRBD2	TRBV29-1	TRBJ2-5
ASSSLQGYTYEQY	.	TRBV5-1	TRBJ2-7
ASSPFGGGSSYNEQF	.	TRBV18	TRBJ2-1
AIRESGGLYEQY	.	TRBV10-3	TRBJ2-7
ASSLAGTGGAPPHQPQH	TRBD1	TRBV7-9	TRBJ1-5
ARSRCWGRRVETDTQY	.	TRBV5-3	TRBJ2-3
ASSLVSADTQY	.	TRBV5-4	TRBJ2-3
AISEYASTDTQY	.	TRBV10-3	TRBJ2-3
ASSSLAGGPPDTQY	TRBD2	TRBV7-2	TRBJ2-3
ASSRDRVNEKLF	TRBD1	TRBV7-9	TRBJ1-4
ASSPNREWVVTQY	.	TRBV7-8	TRBJ2-3
ASSPRGINEQY	.	TRBV7-9	TRBJ2-7
SVEVWGFWAEAF	.	TRBV29-1	TRBJ1-1
ASSTGTSKGANVLT	.	TRBV7-2	TRBJ2-6
ASSSAGSQETQY	.	TRBV28	TRBJ2-5
ASKNAGVHGYEQY	TRBD2	TRBV28	TRBJ2-7
ASSSSGSYEQF	TRBD2	TRBV10-1	TRBJ2-1
ASSRGAGAGELF	.	TRBV7-6	TRBJ2-2
ASSPLSRVARGLSYEQY	.	TRBV18	TRBJ2-7
ASSDDRSNTEAF	.	TRBV28	TRBJ1-1
ASSLEGSSYEQY	.	TRBV7-2	TRBJ2-7
ASSLVASEIYEQY	.	TRBV5-4	TRBJ2-7
ASGRELAGSFFRNEQF	TRBD2	TRBV2	TRBJ2-1
ASSQETGSGANVLT	.	TRBV4-3	TRBJ2-6
ASSLLSRLVSYEQY	.	TRBV5-8	TRBJ2-7
ASSPLSEYTEAF	.	TRBV18	TRBJ1-1
ASSPLDRNTEAF	.	TRBV18	TRBJ1-1
ASSLRAGGLNTGELF	TRBD2	TRBV7-3	TRBJ2-2
ATQVQGTLQETQY	.	TRBV2	TRBJ2-5
ASSPTHGQAEQY	TRBD1	TRBV7-7	TRBJ2-7
ASSRVVRAGAPNTDTQY	.	TRBV21-1	TRBJ2-3
ASSLNSQETQY	.	TRBV7-3	TRBJ2-5
SAAGTSIKY	TRBD2	TRBV20-1	TRBJ2-3
ASSPRQGRTGELF	.	TRBV7-9	TRBJ2-2
ASSSEIQETQY	.	TRBV5-4	TRBJ2-5
ATTGTSGYEQY	TRBD2	TRBV19	TRBJ2-7
AINRNATGGHGYT	TRBD1	TRBV10-3	TRBJ1-2
ASRGGQEMRETQY	TRBD2	TRBV19	TRBJ2-5
ASSTTGTGGFEQF	TRBD1	TRBV7-2	TRBJ2-1